This is a list of T cell receptor beta chains from one sample in a study of blood T cell repertoires in COVID-19. TCRdb keeps only in-frame clones here, not all; method: immunoSEQ multiplex PCR. In the table there are fewer than 110,000 clones, roughly 85% of which are singletons. Sequenced material: peripheral blood. These receptors were taken from a woman aged 70-85 years with active or convalescent COVID-19. Each CDR3 is given without its conserved first and last residue.

TRBV2	ASSDLVYEQY
TRBV27	ASSLDSRGYEQY
TRBV6-5	ATGQEKLF
TRBV28	ASSSGLAGPYEQY
TRBV3-1/TRBV3-2	ASSQGSGRSEQF
TRBV10-3	ATSGGRGGSGNTIY
TRBV24-1	ATSDPGSDTQY
TRBV6-1	ASSEWGDLPV
TRBV5-8	ASSFHRRAGANVLT
TRBV27	ASSPTVAYEQY